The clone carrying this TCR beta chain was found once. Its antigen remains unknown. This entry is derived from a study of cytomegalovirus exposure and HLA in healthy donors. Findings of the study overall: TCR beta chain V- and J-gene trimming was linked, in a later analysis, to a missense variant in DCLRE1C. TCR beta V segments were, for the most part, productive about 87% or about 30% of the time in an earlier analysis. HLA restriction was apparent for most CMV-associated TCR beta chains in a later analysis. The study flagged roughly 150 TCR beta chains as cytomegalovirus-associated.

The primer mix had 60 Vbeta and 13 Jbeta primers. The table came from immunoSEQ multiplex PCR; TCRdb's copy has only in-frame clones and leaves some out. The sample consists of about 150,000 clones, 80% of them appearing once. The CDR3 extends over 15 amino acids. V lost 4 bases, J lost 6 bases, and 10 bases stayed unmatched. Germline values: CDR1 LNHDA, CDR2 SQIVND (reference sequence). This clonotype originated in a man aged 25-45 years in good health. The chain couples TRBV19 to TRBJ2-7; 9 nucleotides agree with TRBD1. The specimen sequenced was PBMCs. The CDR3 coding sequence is TGTGCCAGTAGTAGAGCATCGGGACAGGGCATCGAGCAGTACTTC. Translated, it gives CASSRASGQGIEQYF. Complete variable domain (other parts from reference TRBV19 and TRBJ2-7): DGGITQSPKYLFRKEGQNVTLSCEQNLNHDAMYWYRQDPGQGLRLIYYSQIVNDFQKGDIAEGYSVSREKKESFPLTVTSAQKNPTAFYLCASSRASGQGIEQYFGPGTRLTVT.